The T cell receptor beta chain described here comes from a study of T cell responses to AZD1222 COVID-19 vaccine. Generated by immunoSEQ multiplex PCR, the TCRdb table keeps only in-frame clones and is missing some. The table has 150,000 or so clones, about 90% seen once; the top ten hold 2.5% to 3%. Study-level points and caveats: In all cases, repertoires were sampled only after the peak T cell response. Just five or six AZD1222 recipients were seropositive at baseline.

The trim removed 0 bases at V and 7 bases at J, leaving 8 bases unmatched. The CDR3 length is 15 residues. Germline V gene data show CDR1 as LNHNV and CDR2 as YYDKDF (reference sequence). Turning to this clone: Its target is unknown.

The sequences come from peripheral blood, collected on day 0 of MenACWY control vaccination. V is TRBV15 and J is TRBJ1-2; the match to TRBD1 covers 7 bases. This receptor was taken from an adult in good health. Here the CDR3 DNA reads TGTGCCACCAGCAGAGATCTCGAGGGGGCCCCTGGCTACACCTTC. Translation gives CATSRDLEGAPGYTF.